This TCR beta chain is from a study of Ad26.COV2.S vaccination and SARS-CoV-2 variants. General study findings and limits: Compared with placebo recipients, vaccine recipients had higher spike-specific TCR breadth. A substantial breadth of spike-specific CD8+ and CD4+ T cell responses after vaccination has been reported.

As regards this clone: Its specificity is not known.

CDR1 and CDR2 from the germline V gene are SGHTA and FQGNSA. V lost 8 bases to trimming and J lost 7 bases, with 14 bases between them. This CDR3 contains 12 residues. Produced via immunoSEQ multiplex PCR; TCRdb's table is partial and in-frame only. The sample carries about 390,000 clones, around nine tenths recorded once. Regarding treatment: some 20 received Ad26.COV2.S at low or high dose, single or two shots; 5 received placebo; per-sample allocation not given. On day 63 after the first injection, vaccine and placebo recipients gave samples. A Boston donor was an adult aged 18-55 years. The chain has TRBV7-2 and TRBJ2-5; possibly TRBD1 or TRBD2 for D (5 bases each). This receptor was identified in a person between 18 and 60 years old who received the Ad26.COV2.S COVID-19 vaccine or a placebo. This sample comprised peripheral blood, obtained in a trial of Ad26.COV2.S vaccine versus placebo. CDR3 amino acids: CASRGVGTTQYF. The CDR3 DNA reads as TGTGCCAGCCGAGGGGTAGGGACGACCCAGTACTTC.